A selection of T cell receptor beta chains follows, all from one sample in a study of blood T cell repertoires in COVID-19. Sequenced by immunoSEQ multiplex PCR; TCRdb stores in-frame clones only, minus some. The data hold a few hundred thousand clones, with 84% observed a single time. The sample was peripheral blood. Receptors were obtained from a man in his fifties or sixties with active or convalescent COVID-19. Each CDR3 is given with its conserved first and last residue. The D gene is left open where the match is weak. The size of a clone is reported for some rows only, either as once, few or many, or as a class for expanded clones.

. | TRBJ1-5 | . | TRBV6-2/TRBV6-3 | TGTGCCAGCAGTTACAAACTAGGACAGTCTGATCAGCCCCAGCATTTT | CASSYKLGQSDQPQHF
. | TRBJ1-5 | many | TRBV5-6 | TGTGCCAGCAGCTTGGTCCCAGGGGATAGCAATCAGCCCCAGCATTTT | CASSLVPGDSNQPQHF
TRBD1 | TRBJ2-2 | few | TRBV5-4 | TGTGCCAGCAGCCCCGGGACAGTCAACACCGGGGAGCTGTTTTTT | CASSPGTVNTGELFF
. | TRBJ1-5 | few | TRBV6-5 | TGTGCCGCGAGAAGGGGTGGCCAGCCCCAGCATTTT | CAARRGGQPQHF
. | TRBJ1-1 | few | TRBV19 | TGTGCCAGTTTATTTAACACTGAAGCTTTCTTT | CASLFNTEAFF
. | TRBJ1-1 | . | TRBV2 | TGTGCCAGCACTCGAGCGGACACTGAAGCTTTCTTT | CASTRADTEAFF
TRBD2 | TRBJ2-5 | once | TRBV2 | TGTGCCAGCAGTGAGGGGCTAGCGGGAGGGATGGAGACCCAGTACTTC | CASSEGLAGGMETQYF
. | TRBJ1-2 | . | TRBV2 | TGTGCCAGCAGCCTTGACAGCAATTATGGCTACACCTTC | CASSLDSNYGYTF
TRBD2 | TRBJ2-1 | once | TRBV19 | TGTGCCAGTAGTACGGCGGGGGGGAATGAGCAGTTCTTC | CASSTAGGNEQFF
. | TRBJ2-1 | . | TRBV9 | TGTGCCAGCAGCGTAGCGAGCGGAGCCTACAATGAGCAGTTCTTC | CASSVASGAYNEQFF
. | TRBJ1-5 | once | TRBV28 | TGTGCCAGCAGTACCCCAGGACAGACCTACTATAGCAATCAGCCCCAGCATTTT | CASSTPGQTYYSNQPQHF
. | TRBJ1-4 | . | TRBV11-2 | TGTGCCAGCAGCTCTCCATTAGAGAAAGGGGATGAAAAACTGTTTTTT | CASSSPLEKGDEKLFF
. | TRBJ1-2 | . | TRBV4-2 | TGTGCCAGCAGCCAAGATGTCCGGGGGTCTAACTATGGCTACACCTTC | CASSQDVRGSNYGYTF
. | TRBJ1-2 | . | TRBV9 | TGTGCCAGCAGCGTAGCTCCGCAGGGAAGAGGCTACACCTTC | CASSVAPQGRGYTF
. | TRBJ2-1 | . | TRBV5-1 | TGCGCCAGCAGCCCGGTCGTGGAGTCCTACAATGAGCAGTTCTTC | CASSPVVESYNEQFF
TRBD1 | TRBJ2-5 | . | TRBV5-5 | TGTGCCAGCAGCTTGGGGGACAGGGCGAAGACCCAGTACTTC | CASSLGDRAKTQYF
. | TRBJ1-6 | . | TRBV20-1 | TGCAGTGCTAGTTGGACTCCGGACAGTGATTCACCCCTCCACTTT | CSASWTPDSDSPLHF
TRBD2 | TRBJ2-3 | . | TRBV4-1 | TGCGCCAGCAGCCAAGGCGCGGGGGGGTGGGCAGATACGCAGTATTTT | CASSQGAGGWADTQYF
TRBD2 | TRBJ2-3 | . | TRBV7-2 | TGTGCCAGCAGCTTTCGACTAGCGGGGGCAGATACGCAGTATTTT | CASSFRLAGADTQYF